The source of this TCR beta chain is a study of blood T cell repertoires in COVID-19. Study information: Sample material is recorded as cDNA or gDNA derived from T cells, B-cell-depleted T cells, or PBMCs.

Only in-frame clones appear in the TCRdb table, and some are missing; sequencing was by immunoSEQ multiplex PCR. The profile covers 120,000 to 150,000 clones, with around 86% appearing a single time and over 35% taken by the ten largest. From germline, CDR1 is LGHNA and CDR2 YSLEER. Trimming took 4 bases from V and 5 from J; bases not matched to a gene: 9. The CDR3 contains 17 residues. Material: peripheral blood. The sequence was collected from a man between 50 and 59 years old who had recovered from COVID-19. V usage is TRBV4-3 and J usage is TRBJ1-6; 9 bases align to TRBD1. The DNA for the CDR3 is TGCGCCAGCAGCCCAGCCGGGACAGGGACCCATAATTCACCCCTCCACTTT. Its protein product is CASSPAGTGTHNSPLHF.